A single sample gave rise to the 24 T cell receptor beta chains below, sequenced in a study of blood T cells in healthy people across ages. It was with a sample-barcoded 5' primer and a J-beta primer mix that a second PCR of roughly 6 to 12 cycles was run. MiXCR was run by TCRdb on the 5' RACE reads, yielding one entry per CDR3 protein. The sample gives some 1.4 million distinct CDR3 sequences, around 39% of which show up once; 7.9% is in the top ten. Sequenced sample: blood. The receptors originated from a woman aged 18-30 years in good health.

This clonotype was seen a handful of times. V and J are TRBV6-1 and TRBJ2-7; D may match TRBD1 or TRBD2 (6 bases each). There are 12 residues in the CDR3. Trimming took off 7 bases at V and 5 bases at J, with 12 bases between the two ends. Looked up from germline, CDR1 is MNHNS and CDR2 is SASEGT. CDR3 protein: CASTQRGDEQYF. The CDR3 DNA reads TGTGCCAGCACCCAGAGGGGGGACGAGCAGTACTTC.

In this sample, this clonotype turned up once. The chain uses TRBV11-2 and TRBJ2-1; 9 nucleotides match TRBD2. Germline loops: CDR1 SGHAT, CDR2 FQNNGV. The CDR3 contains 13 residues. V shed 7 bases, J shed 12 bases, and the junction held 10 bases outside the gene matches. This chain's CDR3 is CASTYRWREGQFF. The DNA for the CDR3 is TGTGCCAGCACCTACAGATGGCGGGAGGGGCAGTTCTTC.

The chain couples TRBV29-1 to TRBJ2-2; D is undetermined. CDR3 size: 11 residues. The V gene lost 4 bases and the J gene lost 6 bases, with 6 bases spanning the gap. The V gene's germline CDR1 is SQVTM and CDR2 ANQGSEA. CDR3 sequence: CSVVGPGELFF. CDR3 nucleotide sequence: TGCAGCGTTGTAGGCCCCGGGGAGCTGTTTTTT.

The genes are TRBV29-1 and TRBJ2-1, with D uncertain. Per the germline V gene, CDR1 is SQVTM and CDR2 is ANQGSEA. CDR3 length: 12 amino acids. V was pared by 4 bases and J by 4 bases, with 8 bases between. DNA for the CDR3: TGCAGCGTTGTGGTGTTATACAATGAGCAGTTCTTC. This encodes CSVVVLYNEQFF.

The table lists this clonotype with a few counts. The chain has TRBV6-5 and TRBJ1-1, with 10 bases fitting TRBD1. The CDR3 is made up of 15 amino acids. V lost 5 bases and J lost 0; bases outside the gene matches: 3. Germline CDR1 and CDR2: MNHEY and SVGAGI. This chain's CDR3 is CASSRQGAMNTEAFF. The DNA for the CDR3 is TGTGCCAGCAGTAGACAGGGGGCTATGAACACTGAAGCTTTCTTT.

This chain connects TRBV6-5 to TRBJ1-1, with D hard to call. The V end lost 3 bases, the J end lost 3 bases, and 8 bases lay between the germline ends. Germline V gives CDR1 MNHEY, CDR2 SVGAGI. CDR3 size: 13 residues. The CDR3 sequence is CASSYWKDTEAFF. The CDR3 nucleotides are TGTGCCAGCAGTTATTGGAAGGACACTGAAGCTTTCTTT.

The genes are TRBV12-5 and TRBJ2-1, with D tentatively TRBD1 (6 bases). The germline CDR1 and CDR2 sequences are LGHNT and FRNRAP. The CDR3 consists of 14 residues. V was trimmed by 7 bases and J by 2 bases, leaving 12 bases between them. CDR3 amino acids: CASVAGQTYNEQFF. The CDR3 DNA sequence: TGTGCTAGTGTCGCCGGACAGACCTACAATGAGCAGTTCTTC.

The CDR3 spells CASSSPGGISYEQYF. The DNA of the CDR3 is TGTGCCAGCAGCTCCCCGGGCGGAATCTCCTACGAGCAGTACTTC. V usage is TRBV5-8 and J usage is TRBJ2-7; no firm D call. The V gene's germline CDR1 is SGHTS and CDR2 YDEGEE. The germline V and J ends were trimmed by 3 bases and 0 bases, with 13 bases remaining between them. There are 15 residues in the CDR3.

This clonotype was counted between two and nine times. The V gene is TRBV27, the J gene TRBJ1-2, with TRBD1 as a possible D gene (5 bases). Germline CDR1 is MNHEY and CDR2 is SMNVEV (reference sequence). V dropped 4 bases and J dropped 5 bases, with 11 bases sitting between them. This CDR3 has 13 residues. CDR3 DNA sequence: TGTGCCAGCAGTTGGGGCGGCGGGTATGGCTACACCTTC. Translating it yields CASSWGGGYGYTF.

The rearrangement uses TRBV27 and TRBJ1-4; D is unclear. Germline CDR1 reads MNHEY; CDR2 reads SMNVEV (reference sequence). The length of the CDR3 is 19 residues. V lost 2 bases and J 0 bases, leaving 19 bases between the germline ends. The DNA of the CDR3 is TGTGCCAGCAGTTTAGCCCCACCCTCACCCTCAGCAACTAATGAAAAACTGTTTTTT. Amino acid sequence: CASSLAPPSPSATNEKLFF.

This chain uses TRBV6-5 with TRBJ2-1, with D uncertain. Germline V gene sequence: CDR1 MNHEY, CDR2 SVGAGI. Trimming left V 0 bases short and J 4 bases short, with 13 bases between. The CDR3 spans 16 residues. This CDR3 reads CASSYSPVGSYNEQFF. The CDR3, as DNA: TGTGCCAGCAGTTACTCCCCTGTTGGCAGTTACAATGAGCAGTTCTTC.

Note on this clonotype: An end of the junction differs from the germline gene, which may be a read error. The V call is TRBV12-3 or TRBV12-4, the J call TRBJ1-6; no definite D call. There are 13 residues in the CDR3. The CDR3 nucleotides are TGTGCCAGCAGTTTAGGCAGGAATTCACCCCCCCACTTT. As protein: CASSLGRNSPPHF.

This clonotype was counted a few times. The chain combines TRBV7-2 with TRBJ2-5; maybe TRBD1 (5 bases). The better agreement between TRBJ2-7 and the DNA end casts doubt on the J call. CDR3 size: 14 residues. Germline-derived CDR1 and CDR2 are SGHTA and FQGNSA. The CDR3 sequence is CASSLRQTVYEQYF. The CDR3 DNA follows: TGTGCCAGCAGCTTAAGACAGACCGTTTACGAGCAGTACTTC.

The CDR3 nucleotides read TGTGCCAGCAGCCAAGATCGGAGCGGGGCCAGCTCCTACGAGCAGTACTTC. Residues: CASSQDRSGASSYEQYF. The rearrangement links TRBV4-2 to TRBJ2-7, with TRBD2 identical over 7 bases. Per the germline V gene, CDR1 is LGHNA and CDR2 is YNFKEQ. V shed 0 bases and J 0 bases; nucleotides not matched to a gene: 8. There are 17 residues in the CDR3.

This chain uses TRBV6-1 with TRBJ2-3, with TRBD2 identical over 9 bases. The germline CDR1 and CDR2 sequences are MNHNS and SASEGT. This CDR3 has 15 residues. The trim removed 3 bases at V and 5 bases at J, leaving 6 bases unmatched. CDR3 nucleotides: TGTGCCAGCAGTGATGCGGGGGGGCGGGGAGATACGCAGTATTTT. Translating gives CASSDAGGRGDTQYF.

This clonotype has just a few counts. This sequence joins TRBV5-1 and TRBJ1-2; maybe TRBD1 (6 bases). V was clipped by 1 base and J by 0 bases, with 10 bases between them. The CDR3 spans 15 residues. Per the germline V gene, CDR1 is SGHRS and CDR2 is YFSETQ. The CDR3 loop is CASSLNRDSNYGYTF. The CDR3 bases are TGCGCCAGCAGCTTGAACAGGGACTCTAACTATGGCTACACCTTC.

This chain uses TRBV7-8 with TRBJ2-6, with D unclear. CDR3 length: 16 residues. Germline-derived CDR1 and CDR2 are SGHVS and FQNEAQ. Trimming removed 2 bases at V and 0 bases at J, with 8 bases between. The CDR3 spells CASSLPPSSGANVLTF. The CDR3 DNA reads TGTGCCAGCAGCTTACCTCCCTCCTCTGGGGCCAACGTCCTGACTTTC.

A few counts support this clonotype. CDR3 residues: CASSQERGAEQFF. CDR3 nucleotides: TGCGCCAGCAGCCAAGAGCGGGGGGCTGAGCAGTTCTTC. The V gene is TRBV4-1, the J gene TRBJ2-1; 8 nucleotides agree with TRBD2. CDR3 size: 13 residues. V shed 0 bases and J 9 bases; nucleotides not matched to a gene: 1. CDR1 and CDR2 from the germline V gene are MGHRA and YSYEKL.

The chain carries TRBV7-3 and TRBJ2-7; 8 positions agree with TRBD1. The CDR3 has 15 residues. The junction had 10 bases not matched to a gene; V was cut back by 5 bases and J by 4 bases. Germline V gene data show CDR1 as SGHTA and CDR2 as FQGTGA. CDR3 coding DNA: TGTGCCAGCAGCATCTCAGGGGGCCCCGTATACGAGCAGTACTTC. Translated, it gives CASSISGGPVYEQYF.

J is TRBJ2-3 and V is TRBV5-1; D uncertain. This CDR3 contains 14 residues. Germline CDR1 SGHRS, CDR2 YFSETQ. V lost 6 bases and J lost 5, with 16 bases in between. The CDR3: CASTPPAPLDTQYF. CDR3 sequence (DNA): TGCGCCAGCACCCCCCCGGCCCCACTAGATACGCAGTATTTT.

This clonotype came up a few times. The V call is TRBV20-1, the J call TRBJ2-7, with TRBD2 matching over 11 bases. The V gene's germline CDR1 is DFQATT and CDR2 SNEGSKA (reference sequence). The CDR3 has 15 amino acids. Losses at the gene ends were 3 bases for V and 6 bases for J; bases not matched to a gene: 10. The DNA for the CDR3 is TGCAGTGCTAGCCCCGGCACTAGCGGGAGTGGCGAGCAGTACTTC. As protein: CSASPGTSGSGEQYF.

CDR3 residues: CASSFAGHEYNEQFF. CDR3 in DNA: TGCGCCAGCAGCTTTGCGGGACACGAATACAATGAGCAGTTCTTC. The V call is TRBV5-1, the J call TRBJ2-1; D possibly matches TRBD1 or TRBD2 (6 bases each). Per the germline V gene, CDR1 is SGHRS and CDR2 is YFSETQ. CDR3 length: 15 residues. The V and J ends lost 2 bases and 4 bases respectively, with 13 bases between them.

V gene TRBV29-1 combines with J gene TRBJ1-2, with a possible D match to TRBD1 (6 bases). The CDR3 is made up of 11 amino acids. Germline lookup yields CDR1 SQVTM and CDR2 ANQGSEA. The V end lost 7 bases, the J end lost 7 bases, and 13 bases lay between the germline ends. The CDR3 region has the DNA TGCAGCGCTCAACAGGGTCCTGGCTACACCTTC. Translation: CSAQQGPGYTF.

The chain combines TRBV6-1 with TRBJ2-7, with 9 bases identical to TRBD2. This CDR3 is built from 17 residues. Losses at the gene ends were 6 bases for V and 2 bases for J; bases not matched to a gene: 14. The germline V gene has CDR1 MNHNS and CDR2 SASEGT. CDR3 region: CASRGEAGGFSAYEQYF. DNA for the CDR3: TGTGCCAGCAGAGGGGAAGCGGGGGGTTTTTCCGCCTACGAGCAGTACTTC.